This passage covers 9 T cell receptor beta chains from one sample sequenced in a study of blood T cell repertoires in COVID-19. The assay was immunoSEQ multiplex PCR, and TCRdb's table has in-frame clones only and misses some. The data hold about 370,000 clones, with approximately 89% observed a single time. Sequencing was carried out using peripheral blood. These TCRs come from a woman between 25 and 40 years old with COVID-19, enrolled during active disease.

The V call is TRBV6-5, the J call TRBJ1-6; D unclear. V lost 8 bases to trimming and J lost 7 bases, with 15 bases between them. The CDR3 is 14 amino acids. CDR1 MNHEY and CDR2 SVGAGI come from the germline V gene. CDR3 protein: CASEVLLQNSPLHF. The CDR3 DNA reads TGTGCCAGCGAAGTTCTCCTGCAGAATTCACCCCTCCACTTT.

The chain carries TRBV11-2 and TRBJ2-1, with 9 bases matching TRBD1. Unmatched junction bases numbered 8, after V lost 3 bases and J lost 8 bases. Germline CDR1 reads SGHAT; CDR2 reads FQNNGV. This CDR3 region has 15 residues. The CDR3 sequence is CASSLDRGILHEQFF. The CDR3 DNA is TGTGCCAGCAGCTTGGACAGGGGAATATTGCATGAGCAGTTCTTC.

The CDR3 nucleotides read TGTGCCAGCAGCAGGAGACCTCAATACACCGGGGAGCTGTTTTTT. As protein: CASSRRPQYTGELFF. This chain uses TRBV7-2 with TRBJ2-2, with no clear D. Germline V gene lookup returns CDR1 SGHTA and CDR2 FQGNSA. This CDR3 spans 15 amino acids. V dropped 5 bases and J dropped 3 bases, with 13 bases sitting between them. The full variable domain, rest sourced from reference TRBV7-2 and TRBJ2-2, is GAGVSQSPSNKVTEKGKDVELRCDPISGHTALYWYRQSLGQGLEFLIYFQGNSAPDKSGLPSDRFSAERTGGSVSTLTIQRTQQEDSAVYLCASSRRPQYTGELFFGEGSRLTVL.

CDR3 coding DNA: TGTGCCAGCAGTTACTCGAGGGTAGAGATGAACACTGAAGCTTTCTTT. It specifies CASSYSRVEMNTEAFF. This chain joins TRBV6-6 and TRBJ1-1, with no clear D. This CDR3 is 16 amino acids long. V was clipped by 0 bases and J by 0 bases, with 11 bases between them. Per germline, CDR1 MNHNY and CDR2 SVGAGI (reference sequence).

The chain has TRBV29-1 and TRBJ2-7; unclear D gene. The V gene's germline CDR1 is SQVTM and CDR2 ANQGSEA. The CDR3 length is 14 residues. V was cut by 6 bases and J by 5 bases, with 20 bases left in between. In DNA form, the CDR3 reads TGCAGCGTGACCCCCGGTCCCTTGGGCCACGAGCAGTACTTC. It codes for CSVTPGPLGHEQYF.

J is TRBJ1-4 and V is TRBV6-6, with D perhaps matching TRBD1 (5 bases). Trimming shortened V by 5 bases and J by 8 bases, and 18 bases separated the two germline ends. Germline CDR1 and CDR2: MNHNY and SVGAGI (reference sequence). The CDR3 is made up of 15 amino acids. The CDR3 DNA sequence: TGTGCCAGCAGTGGCGGGGACGCGGGAAGGGAAAAACTGTTTTTT. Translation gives CASSGGDAGREKLFF.

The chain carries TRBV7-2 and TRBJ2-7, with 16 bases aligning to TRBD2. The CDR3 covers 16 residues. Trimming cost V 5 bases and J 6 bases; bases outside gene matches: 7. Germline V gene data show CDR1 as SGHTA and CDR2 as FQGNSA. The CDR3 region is CASSLGLAGGPGEQYF. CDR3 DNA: TGTGCCAGCAGCCTGGGACTAGCGGGAGGGCCGGGCGAGCAGTACTTC. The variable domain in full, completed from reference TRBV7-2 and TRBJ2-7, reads GAGVSQSPSNKVTEKGKDVELRCDPISGHTALYWYRQSLGQGLEFLIYFQGNSAPDKSGLPSDRFSAERTGGSVSTLTIQRTQQEDSAVYLCASSLGLAGGPGEQYFGPGTRLTVT.

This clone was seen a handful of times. As DNA, the CDR3 is TGTGCCAGCAGTGAGAGCAGGGCATTTACTGAAGCTTTCTTT. Translation: CASSESRAFTEAFF. The chain joins TRBV2 to TRBJ1-1, with a tentative D call TRBD1 (5 bases). The CDR3 contains 14 residues. V was pared by 3 bases and J by 5 bases, with 13 bases between. Germline V CDR1 and CDR2: SNHLY, FYNNEI.

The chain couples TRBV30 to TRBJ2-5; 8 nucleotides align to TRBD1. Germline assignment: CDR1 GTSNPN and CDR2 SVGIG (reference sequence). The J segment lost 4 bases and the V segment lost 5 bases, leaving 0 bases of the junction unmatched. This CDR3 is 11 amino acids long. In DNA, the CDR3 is TGTGCCTGGGACAGGGGAGAGACCCAGTACTTC. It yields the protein CAWDRGETQYF.